The rows below give T cell receptor beta chains drawn from one sample of a study of cytomegalovirus exposure and HLA in healthy donors. TCRdb's copy holds only in-frame clones and misses some; the assay was immunoSEQ multiplex PCR. The sample contains about 160,000 clones, 75% to 90% of which appear only once. Input material: PBMCs. These receptors all stem from a male donor in good health and CMV-seropositive. Both conserved end residues are part of each CDR3. A D gene is named only where the DNA matches it firmly. Not all rows give a size; the values are once, few, many and, for expanded clones, a class.

size,V,D,J,DNA,CDR3
NA,TRBV10-3,TRBD1,TRBJ1-2,TGTGCCATCAGTGAGTTTAAGACAGGGGGTAATGGCTACACCTTC,CAISEFKTGGNGYTF
NA,TRBV5-4,NA,TRBJ1-1,TGTGCCAGCAGCTTGTGGGGTGCGGGCACTGAAGCTTTCTTT,CASSLWGAGTEAFF
NA,TRBV6-6,TRBD2,TRBJ2-5,TGTGCCAGCAGCCGAGGGACTACCCAAGAGACCCAGTACTTC,CASSRGTTQETQYF
NA,TRBV11-1,TRBD2,TRBJ2-3,TGTGCCAGCAGCCCCAGACTAGCGGCCACAGATACGCAGTATTTT,CASSPRLAATDTQYF
NA,TRBV11-3,TRBD1,TRBJ1-2,TGTGCCAGCAGCGCCGGGACAGGGGTCGGCTACACCTTC,CASSAGTGVGYTF
NA,TRBV7-3,TRBD2,TRBJ2-7,TGTGCCAGCAGCTTAATGGCGGGAGGCTACGAGCAGTACTTC,CASSLMAGGYEQYF
NA,TRBV2,NA,TRBJ2-2,TGTGCCAGCAGTGGTACCAGGGTCGCCGGGGAGCTGTTTTTT,CASSGTRVAGELFF
NA,TRBV7-9,TRBD1,TRBJ2-1,TGTTCCAGCAGCCCGGGACAGTACTACAATGAGCAGTTCTTC,CSSSPGQYYNEQFF
NA,TRBV28,NA,TRBJ2-7,TGTGCCAGCAGTTTATACGGGAACTCCTACGAGCAGTACTTC,CASSLYGNSYEQYF
once,TRBV5-1,NA,TRBJ1-1,TGCGCCAGCAGCTTTGGAGGGGAGCACACTGAAGCTTTCTTT,CASSFGGEHTEAFF
NA,TRBV19,TRBD1,TRBJ1-1,TGTGCCAGTAGTAGCAACTCCGGGACAGGTTACACTGAAGCTTTCTTT,CASSSNSGTGYTEAFF
NA,TRBV5-5,TRBD2,TRBJ2-1,TGTGCCAGCAGCTTGACGGGAACTAGCGGTAGCCCGCGGGAGCAGTTCTTC,CASSLTGTSGSPREQFF
NA,TRBV6-5,NA,TRBJ2-1,TGTGCCAGCAGGGGAGGAGACCTGAATGAGCAGTTCTTC,CASRGGDLNEQFF
NA,TRBV9,TRBD2,TRBJ2-1,TGTGCCAGCAGCGCCACGGGCAGCGGGAGGGGCACCTACAATGAGCAGTTCTTC,CASSATGSGRGTYNEQFF
NA,TRBV11-3,NA,TRBJ2-3,TGTGCCAGCAGTTCGGGGTCTAGCACAGATACGCAGTATTTT,CASSSGSSTDTQYF
NA,TRBV18,NA,TRBJ2-7,TGTGCCAGCTCACGCGGGCAGCCCTACGAGCAGTACTTC,CASSRGQPYEQYF
NA,TRBV6-5,NA,TRBJ1-1,TGTGCCAGCAGGATGGGAGGGGGGACTGAAGCTTTCTTT,CASRMGGGTEAFF
NA,TRBV5-8,NA,TRBJ1-2,TGTGCCAGCAGCTTTGTGGGGGGGAACTACGGCTACACCTTC,CASSFVGGNYGYTF